The 23 T cell receptor beta chains below all came from one sample that was sequenced in a study of early T cells in non-severe SARS-CoV-2 infection. TCRdb ran MiXCR on the 5' RACE reads and lists one entry per CDR3 protein. This sample yields around 80,000 distinct CDR3 sequences, of which less than 15% are seen a single time; about 6% belongs to the top ten. The sequenced sample was whole blood. The receptors come from an adult who was a healthcare worker with PCR-confirmed SARS-CoV-2 infection or an uninfected control (not recorded which).

This clonotype is a singleton in its sample. The genes are TRBV28 and TRBJ2-7, with TRBD1 matching 8 bases. The CDR3 contains 13 residues. The germline CDR1 and CDR2 sequences are MDHEN and SYDVKM. V was clipped by 4 bases and J by 3 bases; unmatched bases: 2. The CDR3 sequence: CASSSGQGYEQYF. For the CDR3, the DNA is TGTGCCAGCAGTTCAGGACAGGGCTACGAGCAGTACTTC.

This clonotype was seen repeatedly, ten times or more. J is TRBJ1-1 and V is TRBV18; D is uncertain. The CDR3 is made up of 12 amino acids. V shed 4 bases and J shed 0 bases, with 3 bases lying between them. CDR1 and CDR2 from the germline V gene are KGHSH and LQKENI. CDR3 nucleotides: TGTGCCAGCTCACAGTTGAACACTGAAGCTTTCTTT. It is translated as CASSQLNTEAFF.

This clonotype was counted only a few times. The CDR3 spells CASSELGPEVGTDTQYF. DNA of the CDR3: TGTGCCAGCAGTGAATTGGGCCCCGAGGTGGGCACAGATACGCAGTATTTT. V gene TRBV2 combines with J gene TRBJ2-3; the D is unclear. V was cut by 2 bases and J by 1 base, with 16 bases left in between. From germline, CDR1 is SNHLY and CDR2 FYNNEI. CDR3 length equals 17 residues.

This chain links TRBV12-3 or TRBV12-4 with TRBJ2-5; D is ambiguous. The V gene lost 0 bases and the J gene lost 6 bases, with 2 bases spanning the gap. The CDR3 is 11 residues long. The CDR3 sequence: CASSLAKTQYF. DNA of the CDR3: TGTGCCAGCAGTTTAGCGAAGACCCAGTACTTC.

About this clonotype: This is likely a read error, given that the CDR3 carries no conserved phenylalanine or tryptophan at its end. The chain combines TRBV12-5 with TRBJ2-7; 8 positions agree with TRBD1. V was pared by 5 bases and J by 2 bases, with 8 bases of the junction left unmatched. The germline V gene encodes CDR1 LGHNT and CDR2 FRNRAP. This CDR3 is built from 15 residues. The CDR3 loop is CASGKDRERTYEQYL. The CDR3 DNA is TGTGCTAGTGGTAAGGACAGGGAGAGGACCTACGAGCAGTACTTA.

This clonotype was counted ten times or more. The chain combines TRBV7-7 with TRBJ2-3; 8 nucleotides match TRBD2. CDR3 length equals 15 residues. Germline CDR1 and CDR2: SSHAT and FNYEAQ (reference sequence). The trim removed 5 bases at V and 5 bases at J, leaving 9 bases unmatched. CDR3 sequence reads: CASSLGLGARDTQYF. CDR3 DNA sequence: TGTGCCAGCAGCCTGGGACTAGGGGCAAGAGATACGCAGTATTTT.

This chain uses TRBV5-6 with TRBJ1-5, with 8 bases fitting TRBD1. The CDR3 length is 14 residues. Germline V gene sequence: CDR1 SGHDT, CDR2 YYEEEE. V dropped 4 bases and J dropped 6; count of bases not matched to a gene: 6. The CDR3 protein is CASSLTGDLQPQHF. In DNA form, the CDR3 reads TGTGCCAGCAGCCTGACAGGGGATCTTCAGCCCCAGCATTTT.

The CDR3 reads CASSVGQDNQPQHF. The CDR3 nucleotides are TGTGCCAGCAGCGTCGGGCAGGACAATCAGCCCCAGCATTTT. The chain carries TRBV9 and TRBJ1-5; D is unresolved. V was pared by 2 bases and J by 3 bases, with 9 bases between. This CDR3 has 14 residues. Looked up from germline, CDR1 is SGDLS and CDR2 is YYNGEE.

In this sample, this clonotype turned up a few times. The rearrangement uses TRBV2 and TRBJ2-7; D unclear. V dropped 1 base and J dropped 7 bases, with 14 bases sitting between them. The CDR3 runs to 14 residues. In germline, CDR1 is SNHLY, CDR2 FYNNEI. The CDR3 loop reads CASSEGQDSQEQYF. CDR3 DNA: TGTGCCAGCAGTGAAGGCCAAGACTCTCAGGAGCAGTACTTC. The complete variable domain, with remaining parts taken from reference TRBV2 and TRBJ2-7, reads EPEVTQTPSHQVTQMGQEVILRCVPISNHLYFYWYRQILGQKVEFLVSFYNNEISEKSEIFDDQFSVERPDGSNFTLKIRSTKLEDSAMYFCASSEGQDSQEQYFGPGTRLTVT.

The chain couples TRBV4-1 to TRBJ1-2; D might be TRBD1 (5 bases). Looked up from germline, CDR1 is MGHRA and CDR2 is YSYEKL. This CDR3 contains 16 residues. Trimming took off 1 base at V and 0 bases at J, with 12 bases between the two ends. Here the CDR3 reads CASSQGSREANYGYTF. The CDR3 DNA reads TGCGCCAGCAGCCAAGGATCCAGGGAAGCTAACTATGGCTACACCTTC.

In its sample, this clonotype was seen many times. The chain has TRBV5-1 and TRBJ2-6; D is ambiguous. The CDR3 runs to 14 residues. CDR1 and CDR2 from the germline V gene are SGHRS and YFSETQ. The germline V and J ends were trimmed by 7 bases and 4 bases, with 12 bases remaining between them. This CDR3 is CASAFRVGANVLTF. The CDR3 nucleotides are TGCGCCAGCGCGTTCCGGGTGGGGGCCAACGTCCTGACTTTC.

This clonotype was counted only a few times. This chain joins TRBV6-1 and TRBJ1-1; D remains unclear. Trimming removed 6 bases from V and 1 base from J, with 24 bases in between. The CDR3 runs 18 residues. CDR1 and CDR2 from the germline V gene are MNHNS and SASEGT. The CDR3 sequence is CASRSGGGRVRWNTEAFF. The CDR3 DNA reads as TGTGCCAGCAGGTCAGGAGGAGGGAGGGTCAGATGGAACACTGAAGCTTTCTTT.

The V gene is TRBV5-5, the J gene TRBJ1-5; 7 bases fit TRBD1. Unmatched junction bases numbered 5, after V lost 2 bases and J lost 3 bases. Germline lookup yields CDR1 SGHKS and CDR2 YYEKEE (reference sequence). The CDR3 is 15 residues long. CDR3 bases: TGTGCCAGCAGCTTCGGGACAGCATTCAATCAGCCCCAGCATTTT. Translating gives CASSFGTAFNQPQHF.

This clonotype was found many times. The chain combines TRBV6-6 with TRBJ1-1, with D hard to call. This CDR3 has 14 amino acids. Germline lookup yields CDR1 MNHNY and CDR2 SVGAGI (reference sequence). Trimming left V 2 bases short and J 7 bases short, with 14 bases between. CDR3: CASSYMERSNEAFF. The CDR3 DNA sequence: TGTGCCAGCAGTTACATGGAGAGGAGTAATGAAGCTTTCTTT.

This clonotype has ten or more counts. This chain links TRBV28 with TRBJ1-6; TRBD1 might be the D (6 bases). Germline CDR1 MDHEN, CDR2 SYDVKM. This CDR3 spans 15 amino acids. V was cut by 5 bases and J by 10 bases, with 18 bases left in between. For the CDR3, the DNA is TGTGCCAGCAGTAGGACAGACCTAACGGGGTCACCCCTCCACTTT. This codes for CASSRTDLTGSPLHF.

V and J are TRBV28 and TRBJ2-1; D remains unclear. Germline V gene sequence: CDR1 MDHEN, CDR2 SYDVKM. The CDR3 has 12 residues. The V end was cut by 5 bases, the J end by 6 bases, with 8 bases between. This CDR3 is CASSLISNEQFF. DNA for the CDR3: TGTGCCAGCAGTCTTATCAGCAATGAGCAGTTCTTC.

This clonotype has just a few counts. The chain carries TRBV19 and TRBJ1-4; unclear D gene. The CDR3 is made up of 17 amino acids. In germline, CDR1 is LNHDA, CDR2 SQIVND (reference sequence). V lost 5 bases, J lost 5 bases, and 21 bases lay in between. The DNA of the CDR3 is TGTGCCAGTAGTCCTCCCCTCTTTTGGATACGAAATGAAAAACTGTTTTTT. The encoded protein is CASSPPLFWIRNEKLFF.

V is TRBV28 and J is TRBJ1-2; D unclear. There are 14 residues in the CDR3. Trimming took off 8 bases at V and 4 bases at J, with 17 bases between the two ends. From germline, CDR1 is MDHEN and CDR2 SYDVKM. For the CDR3, the DNA is TGTGCCAGCGGATCGAGAGGGATTTTCTATGGCTACACCTTC. Protein: CASGSRGIFYGYTF.

This chain joins TRBV5-4 and TRBJ1-3; D is unclear. Germline CDR1 SGHNT, CDR2 YYREEE (reference sequence). V lost 4 bases, J lost 2 bases, and 16 bases lay in between. CDR3 length: 16 amino acids. The DNA of the CDR3 is TGTGCCAGCAGCGTTATACACCCTACCGCTGGAAACACCATATATTTT. This translates into CASSVIHPTAGNTIYF. Supplemented by reference TRBV5-4 and TRBJ1-3, the full variable domain reads ETGVTQSPTHLIKTRGQQVTLRCSSQSGHNTVSWYQQALGQGPQFIFQYYREEENGRGNFPPRFSGLQFPNYSSELNVNALELDDSALYLCASSVIHPTAGNTIYFGEGSWLTVV.

This clonotype showed up many times. The chain uses TRBV29-1 and TRBJ1-2, with 7 bases identical to TRBD1. The germline V gene has CDR1 SQVTM and CDR2 ANQGSEA. Trimming took 0 bases from V and 3 from J; bases not matched to a gene: 4. The CDR3 spans 14 residues. The CDR3 DNA reads TGCAGCGTTGAAGAGGTCAGGGGGGACTATGGCTACACCTTC. Translating gives CSVEEVRGDYGYTF. Full variable domain (missing parts from reference TRBV29-1 and TRBJ1-2): SAVISQKPSRDICQRGTSLTIQCQVDSQVTMMFWYRQQPGQSLTLIATANQGSEATYESGFVIDKFPISRPNLTFSTLTVSNMSPEDSSIYLCSVEEVRGDYGYTFGSGTRLTVV.

V is TRBV29-1 and J is TRBJ2-5; 10 positions agree with TRBD1. This CDR3 is 14 amino acids long. V shed 3 bases, J shed 6 bases, and the junction held 7 bases outside the gene matches. The germline V gene has CDR1 SQVTM and CDR2 ANQGSEA. The CDR3 bases are TGCAGCGTTGATGGCGACAGGGGGCCTAAGACCCAGTACTTC. Its protein product is CSVDGDRGPKTQYF.

The chain uses TRBV24-1 and TRBJ1-6; D ambiguous. Germline CDR1 KGHDR, CDR2 SFDVKD. The CDR3 is made up of 12 amino acids. Trimming took 6 bases from V and 6 from J, leaving 5 bases between them. This CDR3 is CATSQPNSPLHF. The CDR3 region has the DNA TGTGCCACCAGTCAGCCTAATTCACCCCTCCACTTT.

This clonotype has at least ten counts. The gene calls are TRBV5-4 and TRBJ2-1; possibly TRBD1 or TRBD2 for D (5 bases each). The CDR3 is 13 amino acids. Germline V gene lookup returns CDR1 SGHNT and CDR2 YYREEE (reference sequence). The V end was cut by 0 bases, the J end by 6 bases, with 7 bases between. For the CDR3, the DNA is TGTGCCAGCAGCTTGGTGAGGGGCAATGAGCAGTTCTTC. Amino acids: CASSLVRGNEQFF.